These T cell receptor beta chains were read from a single sample in a study of CD8 T cells in ankylosing spondylitis. MiXCR, applied by TCRdb to the 5' RACE reads, yields one record per CDR3 protein. The sample carries approximately 250,000 distinct CDR3 sequences, 8% to 9% recorded once. The specimen sequenced was blood, either unsorted or a sorted T cell fraction (not recorded which). The receptor source for this set is a female donor with ankylosing spondylitis or in good health (not recorded which). Each CDR3 is given with its conserved first and last residue. The order of the fields is CDR3 DNA, CDR3 protein, clone size, D gene, V gene, J gene. The D gene is left open where the match is weak. Clone size is stated in some rows and not others, as once, few, many or a class when expanded.

CDR3nt: TGTGCCATCAGTGATATAGCCGGGGCAGGGAGCTACGAGCAGTACTTC; CDR3aa: CAISDIAGAGSYEQYF; abundance: many; d_gene: .; v_gene: TRBV10-3; j_gene: TRBJ2-7
CDR3nt: TGTGCCAGCAGCTCAGGGGTCTCCGGGAGTGAGCAGTACTTC; CDR3aa: CASSSGVSGSEQYF; abundance: many; d_gene: .; v_gene: TRBV7-2; j_gene: TRBJ2-7
CDR3nt: TGTGCCAGCAGCTTATTAGGTCGACTAGCGGGAGCCAGGGGACCGACCTACGAGCAGTACTTC; CDR3aa: CASSLLGRLAGARGPTYEQYF; abundance: many; d_gene: TRBD2; v_gene: TRBV7-2; j_gene: TRBJ2-7
CDR3nt: TGTGCCAGCACCGCAGCAGGGTCCCCCCTTGGTGAGCAGTTCTTC; CDR3aa: CASTAAGSPLGEQFF; abundance: many; d_gene: .; v_gene: TRBV7-8; j_gene: TRBJ2-1
CDR3nt: TGCGCCAGCAACCCCAGCGGGAGACAAGAGACCCAGTACTTC; CDR3aa: CASNPSGRQETQYF; abundance: many; d_gene: TRBD2; v_gene: TRBV10-2; j_gene: TRBJ2-5
CDR3nt: TGCGCCAGCAGCTCGGGGGGGGGGACAGGGGCCTACGAGCAGTACTTC; CDR3aa: CASSSGGGTGAYEQYF; abundance: many; d_gene: TRBD1; v_gene: TRBV5-1; j_gene: TRBJ2-7
CDR3nt: TGTGCCAGCAGGACACAGGGGATGGGCAATCAGCCCCAGCATTTT; CDR3aa: CASRTQGMGNQPQHF; abundance: few; d_gene: TRBD1; v_gene: TRBV28; j_gene: TRBJ1-5
CDR3nt: TGCGCCAGCAGCTTTAAGCCCCCGGGCACCGGGGAGCTGTTTTTT; CDR3aa: CASSFKPPGTGELFF; abundance: many; d_gene: .; v_gene: TRBV5-1; j_gene: TRBJ2-2
CDR3nt: TGTGCCAGCAGCCCGCCGAGAGAGGAGACCCAGTACTTC; CDR3aa: CASSPPREETQYF; abundance: .; d_gene: .; v_gene: TRBV5-5; j_gene: TRBJ2-5
CDR3nt: TGCAGCGTCCTGGATCCAGACAGAGAGACCCAGTACTTC; CDR3aa: CSVLDPDRETQYF; abundance: many; d_gene: .; v_gene: TRBV29-1; j_gene: TRBJ2-5
CDR3nt: TGTGCCAGCAGCTTGGGACGGGGGTTTGAGACCCAGTACTTC; CDR3aa: CASSLGRGFETQYF; abundance: .; d_gene: .; v_gene: TRBV5-4; j_gene: TRBJ2-5
CDR3nt: TGCGCCAGCAGCCAAGTTTACGGGGACAATCAGCCCCAGCATTTT; CDR3aa: CASSQVYGDNQPQHF; abundance: many; d_gene: .; v_gene: TRBV4-3; j_gene: TRBJ1-5
CDR3nt: TGCAGTGCGACCGGACAGGTCGGGGACATTCAGTACTTC; CDR3aa: CSATGQVGDIQYF; abundance: many; d_gene: TRBD1; v_gene: TRBV20-1; j_gene: TRBJ2-4
CDR3nt: TGTGCCAGCAGTTACCCACAAACTAGCAATGAGCAGTTCTTC; CDR3aa: CASSYPQTSNEQFF; abundance: .; d_gene: .; v_gene: TRBV6-2/TRBV6-3; j_gene: TRBJ2-1
CDR3nt: TGTGCCAGCAGCACCTCCCCCGGTCAGGGGGACCATCAGCCCCAGCATTTT; CDR3aa: CASSTSPGQGDHQPQHF; abundance: many; d_gene: TRBD1; v_gene: TRBV6-2/TRBV6-3; j_gene: TRBJ1-5
CDR3nt: TGTGCGACTGGGCTATTCACCGGGGAGCTGTTTTTT; CDR3aa: CATGLFTGELFF; abundance: many; d_gene: .; v_gene: TRBV7-3; j_gene: TRBJ2-2
CDR3nt: TGCAGCGTTGACGGACGAGGTGGGGTGGGAAGGACTGAAGCTTTCTTT; CDR3aa: CSVDGRGGVGRTEAFF; abundance: many; d_gene: .; v_gene: TRBV29-1; j_gene: TRBJ1-1
CDR3nt: TGCGCCAGCAGCCAAGTCTCAGGGCCGGACGAGCAGTACTTC; CDR3aa: CASSQVSGPDEQYF; abundance: many; d_gene: .; v_gene: TRBV4-1; j_gene: TRBJ2-7
CDR3nt: TGCGCCAGCAGTCGACAGGGATGGAACTATGGCTACACCTTC; CDR3aa: CASSRQGWNYGYTF; abundance: many; d_gene: TRBD1; v_gene: TRBV5-1; j_gene: TRBJ1-2
CDR3nt: TGCAGTGCTCGTCCCGGGACAGGGGGCGATACCGAAAAACTGTTTTTT; CDR3aa: CSARPGTGGDTEKLFF; abundance: many; d_gene: TRBD1; v_gene: TRBV20-1; j_gene: TRBJ1-4
CDR3nt: TGCGCCAGCAGCCACGGGACCACTGAAGCTTTCTTT; CDR3aa: CASSHGTTEAFF; abundance: many; d_gene: .; v_gene: TRBV5-1; j_gene: TRBJ1-1
CDR3nt: TGTGCCATCATGTCTGCAGACATGAACACTGAAGCTTTCTTT; CDR3aa: CAIMSADMNTEAFF; abundance: many; d_gene: .; v_gene: TRBV10-3; j_gene: TRBJ1-1
CDR3nt: TGTGCCAGCTCACCAAGGAGCGGGGCAGATACGCAGTATTTT; CDR3aa: CASSPRSGADTQYF; abundance: many; d_gene: TRBD2; v_gene: TRBV18; j_gene: TRBJ2-3
CDR3nt: TGTGCCAGTTCAGCGGGAGATCCTTACAATGAGCAGTTCTTC; CDR3aa: CASSAGDPYNEQFF; abundance: .; d_gene: TRBD2; v_gene: TRBV2; j_gene: TRBJ2-1
CDR3nt: TGTGCCACCAGCAGAGGAGTTGGGGCCAACCCAATAAGCACAGATACGCAGTATTTT; CDR3aa: CATSRGVGANPISTDTQYF; abundance: many; d_gene: .; v_gene: TRBV15; j_gene: TRBJ2-3
CDR3nt: TGTGCCAGCAGTAGTTGGGGAGCGGGAGGGGGGAATGAGCAGTTCTTC; CDR3aa: CASSSWGAGGGNEQFF; abundance: many; d_gene: TRBD2; v_gene: TRBV12-3/TRBV12-4; j_gene: TRBJ2-1
CDR3nt: TGTGCCAGCAGTTACGGCGGGAGCCCCACCCATGAGCAGTTCTTC; CDR3aa: CASSYGGSPTHEQFF; abundance: many; d_gene: TRBD2; v_gene: TRBV6-5; j_gene: TRBJ2-1
CDR3nt: TGCAGTGCGGAGGCAGGGGGCAACTATGGCTACACCTTC; CDR3aa: CSAEAGGNYGYTF; abundance: many; d_gene: TRBD1; v_gene: TRBV20-1; j_gene: TRBJ1-2
CDR3nt: TGTGCCAGCACCTTTAGCGGGAGTTCCTACGAGCAGTACTTC; CDR3aa: CASTFSGSSYEQYF; abundance: many; d_gene: TRBD2; v_gene: TRBV28; j_gene: TRBJ2-7
CDR3nt: TGTGCCAGCAGCCAAGCGCTAGCCAATGAGCAGTTCTTC; CDR3aa: CASSQALANEQFF; abundance: many; d_gene: .; v_gene: TRBV14; j_gene: TRBJ2-1
CDR3nt: TGTGCCGGCGGCCGGACAGGGTTGAATGAGCAGTTCTTC; CDR3aa: CAGGRTGLNEQFF; abundance: .; d_gene: TRBD1; v_gene: TRBV7-9; j_gene: TRBJ2-1
CDR3nt: TGTGCCAGCAGGGACTCTTTGGGAGATACGCAGTATTTT; CDR3aa: CASRDSLGDTQYF; abundance: many; d_gene: .; v_gene: TRBV27; j_gene: TRBJ2-3
CDR3nt: TGTGCCAGCAGCTTAGCGGGACAGGGAGCCTACGAGCAGTACTTC; CDR3aa: CASSLAGQGAYEQYF; abundance: many; d_gene: TRBD1; v_gene: TRBV7-6; j_gene: TRBJ2-7
CDR3nt: TGTGCCAGCAGCCAAGCTGTAGGGGAGGGGTTTGAGCAGTTCTTC; CDR3aa: CASSQAVGEGFEQFF; abundance: many; d_gene: TRBD2; v_gene: TRBV3-1; j_gene: TRBJ2-1
CDR3nt: TGTGCCAGCACCCCGGGACTAGCGGGAACAGAGACCCAGTACTTC; CDR3aa: CASTPGLAGTETQYF; abundance: many; d_gene: TRBD2; v_gene: TRBV9; j_gene: TRBJ2-5
CDR3nt: TGTGCCAGCAGCCAAGGGGTAGCGGGGTACAATGAGCAGTTCTTC; CDR3aa: CASSQGVAGYNEQFF; abundance: many; d_gene: TRBD2; v_gene: TRBV3-1; j_gene: TRBJ2-1
CDR3nt: TGTGCCAGCAGCTTGGATGTGCTCGGGGAAGCTTTCTTT; CDR3aa: CASSLDVLGEAFF; abundance: many; d_gene: .; v_gene: TRBV11-2; j_gene: TRBJ1-1
CDR3nt: TGCAGCGTTGAAGCGGCAGGGTGGAATGGTGAGCAGTTCTTC; CDR3aa: CSVEAAGWNGEQFF; abundance: many; d_gene: .; v_gene: TRBV29-1; j_gene: TRBJ2-1
CDR3nt: TGTGCCAGCAGCTTGATGGGCGGGAGAGTGGGAGAGACCCAGTACTTC; CDR3aa: CASSLMGGRVGETQYF; abundance: many; d_gene: TRBD2; v_gene: TRBV5-4; j_gene: TRBJ2-5
CDR3nt: TGCAGCGTTGAAGCTACGACAGGGTGGGCTTTCTTT; CDR3aa: CSVEATTGWAFF; abundance: many; d_gene: TRBD1; v_gene: TRBV29-1; j_gene: TRBJ1-1